This TCR beta chain was obtained from a study of blood T cell repertoires in COVID-19. The CDR3 is made up of 15 amino acids. V lost 2 bases, J lost 2 bases, and 14 bases lay in between. The V gene's germline CDR1 is SGDLS and CDR2 YYNGEE. Data came from immunoSEQ multiplex PCR; TCRdb stores just in-frame clones and leaves some out. This table holds some 140,000 clones, approximately 80% found once. Material for sequencing was peripheral blood. The chain couples TRBV9 to TRBJ2-7; TRBD1 is a possible D gene (5 bases). This receptor was obtained from a woman aged 55-70 years with acute or convalescent COVID-19. For the CDR3, the DNA is TGTGCCAGCAGCGTTGGTTTGACAGAGCCCTACGAGCAGTACTTC. As protein: CASSVGLTEPYEQYF.